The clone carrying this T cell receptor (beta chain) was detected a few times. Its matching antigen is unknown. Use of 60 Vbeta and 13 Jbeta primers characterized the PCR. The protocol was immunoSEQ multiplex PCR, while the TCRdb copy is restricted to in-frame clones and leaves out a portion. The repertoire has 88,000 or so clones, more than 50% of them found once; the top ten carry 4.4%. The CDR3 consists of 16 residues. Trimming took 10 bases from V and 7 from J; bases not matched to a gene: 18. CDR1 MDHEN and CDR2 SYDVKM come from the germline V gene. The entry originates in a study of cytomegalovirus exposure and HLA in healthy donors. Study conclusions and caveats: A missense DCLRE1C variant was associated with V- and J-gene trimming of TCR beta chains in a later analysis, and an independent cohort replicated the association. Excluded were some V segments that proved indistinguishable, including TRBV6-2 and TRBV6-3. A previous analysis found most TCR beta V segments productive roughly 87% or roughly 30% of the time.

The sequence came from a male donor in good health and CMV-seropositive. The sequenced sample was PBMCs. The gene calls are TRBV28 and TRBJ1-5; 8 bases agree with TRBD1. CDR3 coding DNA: TGTGCCATTTCAGTAGCCCGACAGGGGTTGGACCAGCCCCAGCATTTT. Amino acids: CAISVARQGLDQPQHF.